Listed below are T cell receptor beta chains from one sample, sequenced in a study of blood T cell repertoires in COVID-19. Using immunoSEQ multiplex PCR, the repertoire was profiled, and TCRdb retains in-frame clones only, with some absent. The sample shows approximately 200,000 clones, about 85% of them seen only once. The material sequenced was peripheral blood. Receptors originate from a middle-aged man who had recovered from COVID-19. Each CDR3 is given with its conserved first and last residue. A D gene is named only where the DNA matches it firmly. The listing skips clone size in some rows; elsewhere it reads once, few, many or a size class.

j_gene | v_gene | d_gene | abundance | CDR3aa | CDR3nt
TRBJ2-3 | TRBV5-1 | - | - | CASSPYMGTDTQYF | TGCGCCAGCAGCCCGTACATGGGCACAGATACGCAGTATTTT
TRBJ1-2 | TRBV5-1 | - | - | CASSLQANYGYTF | TGCGCCAGCAGCTTACAGGCTAACTATGGCTACACCTTC
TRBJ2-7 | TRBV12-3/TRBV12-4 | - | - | CASSRQLGGEQYF | TGTGCCAGCAGTAGACAGCTGGGGGGCGAGCAGTACTTC
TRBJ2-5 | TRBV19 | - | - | CASSMFQGRETQYF | TGTGCCAGTAGTATGTTTCAGGGCAGAGAGACCCAGTACTTC
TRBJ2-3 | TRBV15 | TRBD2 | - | CATSRVLPGLGTDTQYF | TGTGCCACCAGCAGAGTCTTACCGGGACTAGGGACAGATACGCAGTATTTT
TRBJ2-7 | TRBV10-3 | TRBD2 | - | CAIRPSPGTSGTNTYEQYF | TGTGCCATCAGACCAAGTCCCGGGACTAGCGGGACCAACACCTACGAGCAGTACTTC
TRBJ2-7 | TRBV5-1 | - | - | CASSLGVGGRDEQYF | TGCGCCAGCAGCTTGGGTGTCGGGGGGCGGGATGAGCAGTACTTC
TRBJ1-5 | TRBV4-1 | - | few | CASSQVRNQPQHF | TGCGCCAGCAGCCAAGTGAGGAATCAGCCCCAGCATTTT
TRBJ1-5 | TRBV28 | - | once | CASTIGVQGNQPQHF | TGTGCCAGCACGATAGGCGTTCAGGGGAATCAGCCCCAGCATTTT
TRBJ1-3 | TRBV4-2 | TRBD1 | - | CASSLWTGTSGNTIYF | TGTGCCAGCAGCCTCTGGACAGGAACTTCTGGAAACACCATATATTTT
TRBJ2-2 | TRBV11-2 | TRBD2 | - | CASSWGLAGMAGELFF | TGTGCCAGCAGCTGGGGACTAGCGGGAATGGCCGGGGAGCTGTTTTTT
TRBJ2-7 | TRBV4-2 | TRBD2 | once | CASSQETSGTYEQYF | TGTGCCAGCAGCCAAGAGACTAGCGGAACCTACGAGCAGTACTTC
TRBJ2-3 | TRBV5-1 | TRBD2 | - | CASTLTSGIMSDTQYF | TGCGCCAGCACTTTAACTAGCGGGATTATGTCAGATACGCAGTATTTT
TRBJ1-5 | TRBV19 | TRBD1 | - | CACRQGGNQPQHF | TGTGCCTGCAGACAGGGCGGCAATCAGCCCCAGCATTTT
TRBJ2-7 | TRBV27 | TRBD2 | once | CASGRSWTSGPRGEQYF | TGTGCCAGCGGCCGCTCCTGGACTAGCGGGCCCCGGGGCGAGCAGTACTTC
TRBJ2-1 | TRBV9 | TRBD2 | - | CASSVNPSGKEEQFF | TGTGCCAGCAGCGTAAATCCTAGCGGGAAAGAAGAGCAGTTCTTC
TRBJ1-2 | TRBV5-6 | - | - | CASSPDPLYLGQINTF | TGTGCCAGCAGCCCGGACCCCCTCTATCTGGGACAAATAAACACCTTC
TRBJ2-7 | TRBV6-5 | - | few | CASSSLVGEQYF | TGTGCCAGCAGTTCCCTCGTCGGCGAGCAGTACTTC
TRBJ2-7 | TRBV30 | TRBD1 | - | CAWNGQVDIHEQYF | TGTGCCTGGAATGGACAGGTTGATATACACGAGCAGTACTTC
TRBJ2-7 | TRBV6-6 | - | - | CASKGLSEAYEQYF | TGTGCCAGCAAGGGACTCTCGGAAGCCTACGAGCAGTACTTC
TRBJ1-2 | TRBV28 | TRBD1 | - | CAIGTEGNGYTF | TGTGCCATCGGGACAGAGGGGAATGGCTACACCTTC
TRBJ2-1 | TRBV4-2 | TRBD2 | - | CASSQSGPPGLTHNEQFF | TGTGCCAGCAGCCAAAGTGGCCCGCCGGGACTAACCCACAATGAGCAGTTCTTC
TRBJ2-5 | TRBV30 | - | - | CASSPVEETQYF | TGTGCCTCTTCGCCGGTCGAAGAGACCCAGTACTTC
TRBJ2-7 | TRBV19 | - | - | CASSTSRASNEQYF | TGTGCCAGTAGTACGTCGCGGGCTTCGAACGAGCAGTACTTC
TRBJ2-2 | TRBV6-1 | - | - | CASSEAGRVATGELFF | TGTGCCAGCAGTGAAGCGGGCAGGGTAGCCACCGGGGAGCTGTTTTTT
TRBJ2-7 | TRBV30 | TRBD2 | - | CAWAPSTSGSYEQYF | TGTGCCTGGGCCCCATCGACTAGCGGATCCTACGAGCAGTACTTC
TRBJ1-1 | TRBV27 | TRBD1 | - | CASSLTGFTEAFF | TGTGCCAGCAGTTTGACAGGGTTCACTGAAGCTTTCTTT
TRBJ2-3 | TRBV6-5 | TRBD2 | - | CASSSLANTQYF | TGTGCCAGCAGCTCACTAGCGAATACGCAGTATTTT
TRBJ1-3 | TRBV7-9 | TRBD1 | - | CASSSWDRGAGNTIYF | TGTGCCAGCAGTTCCTGGGACAGGGGTGCTGGAAACACCATATATTTT
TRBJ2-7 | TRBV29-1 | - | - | CSVGATYEQYF | TGCAGCGTTGGGGCAACCTACGAGCAGTACTTC
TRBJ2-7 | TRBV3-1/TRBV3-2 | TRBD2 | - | CASSHKREGRIYEQYF | TGTGCCAGCAGCCACAAGCGGGAGGGCCGGATCTACGAGCAGTACTTC
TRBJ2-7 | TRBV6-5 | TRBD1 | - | CASRTGTGGENEQYF | TGTGCCAGCAGGACCGGGACAGGGGGAGAGAACGAGCAGTACTTC
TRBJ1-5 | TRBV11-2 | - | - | CASSLVPGFDQPQHF | TGTGCCAGCAGCTTAGTACCGGGGTTCGATCAGCCCCAGCATTTT
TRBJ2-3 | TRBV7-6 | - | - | CASSLAQLAVYTDTQYF | TGTGCCAGCAGCTTAGCGCAGTTAGCGGTATACACAGATACGCAGTATTTT
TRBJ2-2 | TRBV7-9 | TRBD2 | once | CASSLRLAGETGELFF | TGTGCCAGCAGCTTAAGGCTAGCGGGAGAAACCGGGGAGCTGTTTTTT
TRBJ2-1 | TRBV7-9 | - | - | CASSPGLSSYNEQFF | TGTGCCAGCAGCCCCGGACTGAGCTCCTACAATGAGCAGTTCTTC
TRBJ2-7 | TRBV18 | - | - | CASSPVGSGSSYEQYF | TGTGCCAGCTCACCAGTGGGTAGCGGCAGCTCCTACGAGCAGTACTTC
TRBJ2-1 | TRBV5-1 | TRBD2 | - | CASSRLQAGGRHNEQFF | TGCGCCAGCAGCCGCCTGCAGGCGGGAGGGCGTCACAATGAGCAGTTCTTC
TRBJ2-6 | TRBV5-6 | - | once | CASSLANVLTF | TGTGCCAGCAGCTTGGCTAACGTCCTGACTTTC
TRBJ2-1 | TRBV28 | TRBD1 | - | CASSVPPGGEIF | TGTGCCAGCAGTGTCCCCCCAGGGGGAGAGATCTTC
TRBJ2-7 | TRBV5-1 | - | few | CASSLSAGSRYEQYF | TGCGCCAGCAGCTTGTCCGCCGGGAGTAGGTACGAGCAGTACTTC
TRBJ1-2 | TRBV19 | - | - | CASSIKAGINYGYTF | TGTGCCAGTAGTATAAAGGCAGGGATAAACTATGGCTACACCTTC
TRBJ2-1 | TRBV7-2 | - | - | CASSPSTGFSYNEQFF | TGTGCCAGCAGCCCTTCCACAGGTTTCTCCTACAATGAGCAGTTCTTC
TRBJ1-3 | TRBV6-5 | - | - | CASSIGALSGNTIYF | TGTGCCAGCAGTATAGGGGCCCTCTCTGGAAACACCATATATTTT
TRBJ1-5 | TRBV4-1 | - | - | CASSQVQRVPLNQPQHF | TGCGCCAGCAGCCAAGTCCAACGGGTCCCCCTCAATCAGCCCCAGCATTTT
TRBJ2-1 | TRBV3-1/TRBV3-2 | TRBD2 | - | CASSPHRTSGGEQFF | TGTGCCAGCAGCCCACACCGGACTAGTGGCGGAGAGCAGTTCTTC
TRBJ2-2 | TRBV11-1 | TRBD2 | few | CASSPLAGGTGELFF | TGTGCCAGCAGCCCGCTAGCGGGAGGCACCGGGGAGCTGTTTTTT
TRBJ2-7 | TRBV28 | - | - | CASSLSQGTFSRSSYEQYF | TGTGCCAGCAGTTTATCTCAGGGGACCTTCAGCAGGAGCTCCTACGAGCAGTACTTC
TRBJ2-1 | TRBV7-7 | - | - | CASSLDIWARNEQFF | TGTGCCAGCAGCTTAGATATTTGGGCTCGGAATGAGCAGTTCTTC
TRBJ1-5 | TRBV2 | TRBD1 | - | CASSGTGQPQHF | TGTGCCAGCAGTGGGACAGGGCAGCCCCAGCATTTT
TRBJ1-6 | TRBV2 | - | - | CASSAAQYNSPLHF | TGTGCCAGCAGTGCAGCACAATATAATTCACCCCTCCACTTT
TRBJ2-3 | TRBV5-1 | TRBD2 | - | CASSRGLAGYTDTQYF | TGCGCCAGCAGCAGGGGACTAGCGGGCTACACAGATACGCAGTATTTT
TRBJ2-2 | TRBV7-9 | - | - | CASSPIWGRTNTGELFF | TGTGCCAGCAGCCCGATTTGGGGCAGGACGAACACCGGGGAGCTGTTTTTT
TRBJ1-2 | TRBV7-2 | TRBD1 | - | CASSSHSGTGTSGF | TGTGCCAGCAGCTCACACTCCGGGACAGGAACTTCGGGCTTC
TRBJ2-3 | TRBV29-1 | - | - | CSVVKQGHTDTQYF | TGCAGCGTTGTAAAACAGGGTCACACAGATACGCAGTATTTT
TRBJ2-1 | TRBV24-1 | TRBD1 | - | CATSKSTGSSYNEQFF | TGTGCCACCAGTAAATCGACAGGGAGCTCCTACAATGAGCAGTTCTTC
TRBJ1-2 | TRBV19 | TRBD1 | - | CASRDSGTGSPLYGYTF | TGTGCCAGTAGGGACTCCGGGACAGGGAGCCCCCTCTATGGCTACACCTTC
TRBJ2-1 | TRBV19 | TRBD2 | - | CASSMTSGWVEQFF | TGTGCCAGTAGTATGACTAGCGGGTGGGTTGAGCAGTTCTTC
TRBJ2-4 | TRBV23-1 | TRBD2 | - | CASSQYCRGRAPKNIQYF | TGCGCCAGCAGTCAATATTGTCGCGGGAGGGCCCCCAAAAACATTCAGTACTTC
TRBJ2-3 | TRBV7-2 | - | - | CASSLVPPRSKGTDTQYF | TGTGCCAGCAGCTTAGTCCCCCCACGGAGTAAGGGCACAGATACGCAGTATTTT